This TCR beta chain is drawn from a study of cytomegalovirus exposure and HLA in healthy donors. A multiplex PCR was run with 60 Vbeta primers and 13 Jbeta primers. The table came from immunoSEQ multiplex PCR; TCRdb's copy has only in-frame clones and leaves some out. The sample lists around 120,000 clones; roughly 82% were seen once. Unmatched junction bases numbered 7, after V lost 4 bases and J lost 3 bases. The CDR3 runs 15 residues. The germline V gene encodes CDR1 SGHRS and CDR2 YFSETQ. This TCR was recovered from a boy under 18 in good health and CMV-seronegative. The chain couples TRBV5-1 to TRBJ2-5; 9 bases map to TRBD1. Sequencing used PBMCs. The CDR3: CASSTGTGRKETQYF. CDR3 DNA sequence: TGCGCCAGCAGCACCGGGACAGGGCGTAAAGAGACCCAGTACTTC.